Listed below are T cell receptor beta chains from one sample, sequenced in a study of cytomegalovirus exposure and HLA in healthy donors. Generated by immunoSEQ multiplex PCR, the TCRdb table keeps only in-frame clones and is missing some. The table has 90,000 to 150,000 clones, 55% to 65% seen once; the top ten hold 10%. Sample: PBMCs. The receptors here all came from a man aged 35 to 55 in good health and CMV-seropositive. Both conserved end residues are part of each CDR3. The order of the fields is D gene, clone size, V gene, J gene, CDR3 protein, CDR3 DNA. A D gene is named only where the DNA matches it firmly. Clone sizes are given selectively: once, few, many, or a class where the clone is expanded.

D gene: TRBD1; clone size: .; V gene: TRBV6-5; J gene: TRBJ2-7; CDR3 protein: CASRSQGAGSYEQYF; CDR3 DNA: TGTGCCAGCAGATCACAGGGGGCGGGGTCGTACGAGCAGTACTTC
D gene: TRBD1; clone size: .; V gene: TRBV27; J gene: TRBJ1-1; CDR3 protein: CASSPGTANTEAFF; CDR3 DNA: TGTGCCAGCAGTCCCGGGACAGCGAACACTGAAGCTTTCTTT
D gene: .; clone size: .; V gene: TRBV19; J gene: TRBJ2-3; CDR3 protein: CASSITTITDTQYF; CDR3 DNA: TGTGCCAGTAGTATAACGACAATAACAGATACGCAGTATTTT
D gene: .; clone size: .; V gene: TRBV18; J gene: TRBJ2-1; CDR3 protein: CASSALAPSSYNEQFF; CDR3 DNA: TGTGCCAGCTCAGCTTTAGCTCCAAGCTCCTACAATGAGCAGTTCTTC
D gene: TRBD2; clone size: once; V gene: TRBV11-2; J gene: TRBJ2-1; CDR3 protein: CASSFPSGGTYNEQFF; CDR3 DNA: TGTGCCAGCAGCTTCCCTAGCGGGGGGACCTACAATGAGCAGTTCTTC
D gene: TRBD1; clone size: .; V gene: TRBV30; J gene: TRBJ1-1; CDR3 protein: CAGQGALNTEAFF; CDR3 DNA: TGTGCCGGCCAGGGGGCGCTGAACACTGAAGCTTTCTTT
D gene: .; clone size: .; V gene: TRBV5-1; J gene: TRBJ1-1; CDR3 protein: CASSLTGVEGTEAFF; CDR3 DNA: TGCGCCAGCAGCTTGACCGGGGTAGAGGGCACTGAAGCTTTCTTT
D gene: TRBD1; clone size: once; V gene: TRBV28; J gene: TRBJ1-5; CDR3 protein: CASSPPGTGANNQPQHF; CDR3 DNA: TGTGCCAGCAGCCCCCCCGGGACAGGGGCTAACAATCAGCCCCAGCATTTT
D gene: .; clone size: .; V gene: TRBV7-9; J gene: TRBJ1-5; CDR3 protein: CASSLMSSNQPQHF; CDR3 DNA: TGTGCCAGCAGCCTAATGAGTTCTAATCAGCCCCAGCATTTT
D gene: .; clone size: few; V gene: TRBV2; J gene: TRBJ1-4; CDR3 protein: CASSDRRNEKLFF; CDR3 DNA: TGTGCCAGCAGTGATCGCAGGAATGAAAAACTGTTTTTT
D gene: .; clone size: .; V gene: TRBV5-4; J gene: TRBJ1-4; CDR3 protein: CASSLGQPAFNEKLFF; CDR3 DNA: TGTGCCAGCAGCTTGGGACAGCCTGCCTTTAATGAAAAACTGTTTTTT
D gene: .; clone size: once; V gene: TRBV7-8; J gene: TRBJ2-3; CDR3 protein: CASSPPLRRSTDTQYF; CDR3 DNA: TGTGCCAGCAGCCCGCCTTTGAGGAGGAGCACAGATACGCAGTATTTT
D gene: TRBD2; clone size: once; V gene: TRBV7-2; J gene: TRBJ2-2; CDR3 protein: CASTQPGLASGSVGELFF; CDR3 DNA: TGTGCCAGCACCCAACCGGGGCTGGCTAGCGGGAGTGTCGGGGAGCTGTTTTTT
D gene: .; clone size: .; V gene: TRBV28; J gene: TRBJ1-2; CDR3 protein: CASRNQGGEDYGYTF; CDR3 DNA: TGTGCCAGCAGAAATCAGGGAGGGGAGGACTATGGCTACACCTTC
D gene: .; clone size: .; V gene: TRBV29-1; J gene: TRBJ2-7; CDR3 protein: CSVEDQGPPYEQYF; CDR3 DNA: TGCAGCGTTGAAGATCAGGGCCCCCCCTACGAGCAGTACTTC
D gene: .; clone size: .; V gene: TRBV4-1; J gene: TRBJ2-3; CDR3 protein: CASSQVGASTDTQYF; CDR3 DNA: TGCGCCAGCAGCCAAGTGGGGGCTAGCACAGATACGCAGTATTTT
D gene: .; clone size: .; V gene: TRBV28; J gene: TRBJ2-2; CDR3 protein: CASSLQGTNAGELFF; CDR3 DNA: TGTGCCAGCAGTTTGCAGGGGACCAACGCCGGGGAGCTGTTTTTT
D gene: .; clone size: .; V gene: TRBV5-4; J gene: TRBJ2-1; CDR3 protein: CASSLAEGDTIF; CDR3 DNA: TGTGCCAGCAGCTTGGCCGAAGGGGATACGATCTTC
D gene: TRBD1; clone size: .; V gene: TRBV27; J gene: TRBJ1-6; CDR3 protein: CASRTTGQGINSPLHF; CDR3 DNA: TGTGCCAGCAGGACCACCGGACAGGGTATTAATTCACCCCTCCACTTT
D gene: .; clone size: few; V gene: TRBV7-9; J gene: TRBJ1-1; CDR3 protein: CASSLAIGDGTEAFF; CDR3 DNA: TGTGCCAGCAGCTTAGCGATAGGAGATGGCACTGAAGCTTTCTTT
D gene: TRBD1; clone size: once; V gene: TRBV7-6; J gene: TRBJ1-2; CDR3 protein: CASSPRTGANYGYTF; CDR3 DNA: TGTGCCAGCAGCCCAAGGACAGGAGCTAACTATGGCTACACCTTC
D gene: .; clone size: .; V gene: TRBV29-1; J gene: TRBJ2-5; CDR3 protein: CSGSQETQYF; CDR3 DNA: TGCAGCGGTTCTCAAGAGACCCAGTACTTC
D gene: .; clone size: .; V gene: TRBV11-2; J gene: TRBJ2-1; CDR3 protein: CASSLGLLAASYNEQFF; CDR3 DNA: TGTGCCAGCAGCTTAGGCCTCCTAGCTGCCTCCTACAATGAGCAGTTCTTC
D gene: TRBD2; clone size: few; V gene: TRBV27; J gene: TRBJ2-3; CDR3 protein: CASSPTGGPDTQYF; CDR3 DNA: TGTGCCAGCAGTCCGACGGGGGGTCCAGATACGCAGTATTTT
D gene: TRBD1; clone size: .; V gene: TRBV18; J gene: TRBJ2-3; CDR3 protein: CASSPYGTGGKDTQYF; CDR3 DNA: TGTGCCAGCTCACCCTACGGGACAGGGGGCAAAGATACGCAGTATTTT
D gene: .; clone size: .; V gene: TRBV5-1; J gene: TRBJ1-2; CDR3 protein: CASSPTVEETGYTF; CDR3 DNA: TGCGCCAGCAGCCCGACAGTGGAAGAAACCGGCTACACCTTC
D gene: TRBD2; clone size: .; V gene: TRBV19; J gene: TRBJ2-2; CDR3 protein: CASSIGGLAGGPNTGELFF; CDR3 DNA: TGTGCCAGTAGTATAGGAGGACTAGCGGGGGGACCGAACACCGGGGAGCTGTTTTTT
D gene: TRBD2; clone size: .; V gene: TRBV2; J gene: TRBJ2-5; CDR3 protein: CASSTPSGGRGETQYF; CDR3 DNA: TGTGCCAGCAGTACCCCTAGCGGGGGCAGGGGGGAGACCCAGTACTTC
D gene: TRBD2; clone size: few; V gene: TRBV9; J gene: TRBJ2-3; CDR3 protein: CASSEPSGGITDTQYF; CDR3 DNA: TGTGCCAGCAGCGAGCCTAGCGGGGGGATCACAGATACGCAGTATTTT
D gene: TRBD1; clone size: .; V gene: TRBV9; J gene: TRBJ1-4; CDR3 protein: CASSGGQGFPEKLFF; CDR3 DNA: TGTGCCAGCAGCGGAGGACAGGGGTTTCCCGAAAAACTGTTTTTT
D gene: .; clone size: .; V gene: TRBV7-3; J gene: TRBJ2-3; CDR3 protein: CASSPVGGGGADTQYF; CDR3 DNA: TGTGCCAGCAGCCCGGTGGGGGGTGGAGGCGCAGATACGCAGTATTTT
D gene: TRBD2; clone size: .; V gene: TRBV4-2; J gene: TRBJ2-1; CDR3 protein: CASSQDYSGGLREQFF; CDR3 DNA: TGTGCCAGCAGCCAAGATTACAGCGGGGGGCTTAGAGAGCAGTTCTTC
D gene: .; clone size: .; V gene: TRBV5-1; J gene: TRBJ2-5; CDR3 protein: CASSLVASTTQETQYF; CDR3 DNA: TGCGCCAGCAGCTTGGTTGCTAGTACAACCCAAGAGACCCAGTACTTC
D gene: .; clone size: .; V gene: TRBV7-2; J gene: TRBJ1-6; CDR3 protein: CASSSYNSPLHF; CDR3 DNA: TGTGCCAGCAGCTCTTATAATTCACCCCTCCACTTT
D gene: .; clone size: .; V gene: TRBV2; J gene: TRBJ2-7; CDR3 protein: CASGPQGYEQYF; CDR3 DNA: TGTGCCAGCGGGCCACAGGGTTACGAGCAGTACTTC
D gene: TRBD1; clone size: once; V gene: TRBV10-3; J gene: TRBJ1-1; CDR3 protein: CAISENRGDTEAFF; CDR3 DNA: TGTGCCATCAGTGAAAACAGGGGAGACACTGAAGCTTTCTTT
D gene: .; clone size: few; V gene: TRBV30; J gene: TRBJ2-5; CDR3 protein: CAWNPRGRETQYF; CDR3 DNA: TGTGCCTGGAACCCGAGAGGGCGGGAGACCCAGTACTTC
D gene: .; clone size: .; V gene: TRBV6-6; J gene: TRBJ2-7; CDR3 protein: CASSPSDRSYEQYF; CDR3 DNA: TGTGCCAGCAGCCCCAGCGACCGCTCCTACGAGCAGTACTTC
D gene: .; clone size: few; V gene: TRBV5-1; J gene: TRBJ1-2; CDR3 protein: CASSPGGRAPGGYTF; CDR3 DNA: TGCGCCAGCAGCCCTGGCGGACGGGCTCCGGGGGGCTACACCTTC
D gene: .; clone size: few; V gene: TRBV5-1; J gene: TRBJ1-6; CDR3 protein: CASSLVPNRVPYNSPLHF; CDR3 DNA: TGCGCCAGCAGCTTGGTCCCGAACAGGGTGCCCTATAATTCACCCCTCCACTTT
D gene: .; clone size: .; V gene: TRBV11-2; J gene: TRBJ2-7; CDR3 protein: CASSLGVLEQYF; CDR3 DNA: TGTGCCAGCAGCTTAGGAGTTTTGGAGCAGTACTTC
D gene: TRBD2; clone size: once; V gene: TRBV7-8; J gene: TRBJ2-5; CDR3 protein: CASSPFFRLAGGRQETQYF; CDR3 DNA: TGTGCCAGCAGCCCCTTTTTCCGACTAGCGGGGGGGAGACAAGAGACCCAGTACTTC
D gene: .; clone size: few; V gene: TRBV5-6; J gene: TRBJ1-4; CDR3 protein: CASSLTYQSTGLFF; CDR3 DNA: TGTGCCAGCAGCTTGACATATCAATCCACAGGGCTGTTTTTT
D gene: TRBD1; clone size: few; V gene: TRBV5-1; J gene: TRBJ1-3; CDR3 protein: CASSTTTDRVGNTIYF; CDR3 DNA: TGCGCCAGCAGCACGACGACTGACAGGGTCGGAAACACCATATATTTT
D gene: TRBD1; clone size: .; V gene: TRBV18; J gene: TRBJ2-7; CDR3 protein: CASSPPGQSYEQYF; CDR3 DNA: TGTGCCAGCTCACCACCGGGACAGAGCTACGAGCAGTACTTC
D gene: .; clone size: .; V gene: TRBV7-3; J gene: TRBJ2-1; CDR3 protein: CASSPQPGGNEQFF; CDR3 DNA: TGTGCCAGCAGTCCACAGCCCGGAGGGAATGAGCAGTTCTTC
D gene: TRBD2; clone size: .; V gene: TRBV10-3; J gene: TRBJ2-3; CDR3 protein: CAISESWLAGATDTQYF; CDR3 DNA: TGTGCCATCAGTGAGTCGTGGCTAGCGGGGGCCACAGATACGCAGTATTTT
D gene: .; clone size: .; V gene: TRBV4-2; J gene: TRBJ2-2; CDR3 protein: CASSQGSTGELFF; CDR3 DNA: TGTGCCAGCAGCCAAGGGAGCACCGGGGAGCTGTTTTTT
D gene: TRBD1; clone size: few; V gene: TRBV14; J gene: TRBJ2-1; CDR3 protein: CASRRQGKNEQFF; CDR3 DNA: TGTGCCAGCAGGCGACAGGGGAAGAATGAGCAGTTCTTC